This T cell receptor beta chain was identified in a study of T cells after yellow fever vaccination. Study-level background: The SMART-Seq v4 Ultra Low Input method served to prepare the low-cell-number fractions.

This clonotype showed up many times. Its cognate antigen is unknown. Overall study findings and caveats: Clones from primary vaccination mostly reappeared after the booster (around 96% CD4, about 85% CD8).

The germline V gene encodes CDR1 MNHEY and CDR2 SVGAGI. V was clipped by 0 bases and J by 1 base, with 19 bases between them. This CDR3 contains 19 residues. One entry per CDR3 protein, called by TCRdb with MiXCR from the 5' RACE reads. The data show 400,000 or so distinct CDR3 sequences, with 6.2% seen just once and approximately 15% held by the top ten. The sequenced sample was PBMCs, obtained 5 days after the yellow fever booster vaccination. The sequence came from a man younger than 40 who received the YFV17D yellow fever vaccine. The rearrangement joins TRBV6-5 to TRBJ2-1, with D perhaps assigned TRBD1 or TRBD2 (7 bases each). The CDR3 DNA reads TGTGCCAGCAGTTACTCAGGCGGGGGCCGGGACAGTTCCTACAATGAGCAGTTCTTC. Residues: CASSYSGGGRDSSYNEQFF.